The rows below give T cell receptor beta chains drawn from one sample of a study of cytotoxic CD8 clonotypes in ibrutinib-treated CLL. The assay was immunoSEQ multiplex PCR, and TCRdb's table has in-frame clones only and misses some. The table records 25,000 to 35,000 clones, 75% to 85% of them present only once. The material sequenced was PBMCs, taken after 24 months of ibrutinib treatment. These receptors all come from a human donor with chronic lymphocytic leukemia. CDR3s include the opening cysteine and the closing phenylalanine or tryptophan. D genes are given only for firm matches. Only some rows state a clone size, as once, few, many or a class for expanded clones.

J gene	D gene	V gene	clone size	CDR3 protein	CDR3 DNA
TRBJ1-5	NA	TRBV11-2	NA	CASSLDRVGNQPQHF	TGTGCCAGCAGCTTAGACAGGGTCGGCAATCAGCCCCAGCATTTT
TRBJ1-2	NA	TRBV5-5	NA	CASSLIQVNYGYTF	TGTGCCAGCAGCTTGATACAGGTTAACTATGGCTACACCTTC
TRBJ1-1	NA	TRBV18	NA	CASSPDEGGQGAFF	TGTGCCAGCTCACCGGACGAGGGGGGGCAAGGGGCTTTCTTT
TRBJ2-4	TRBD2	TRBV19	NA	CASSIRLAGSIQYF	TGTGCCAGTAGTATAAGACTAGCGGGAAGCATTCAGTACTTC
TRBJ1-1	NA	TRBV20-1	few	CSPARNTEAFF	TGCAGTCCCGCGCGAAACACTGAAGCTTTCTTT
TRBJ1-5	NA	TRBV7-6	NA	CASSARQDQPQHF	TGTGCCAGCAGCGCCCGACAGGATCAGCCCCAGCATTTT
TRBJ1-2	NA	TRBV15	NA	CATSRYDRSYGYTF	TGTGCCACCAGCAGATACGACAGGAGCTATGGCTACACCTTC
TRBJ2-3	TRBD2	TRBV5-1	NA	CASSLAGLAGGHTDTQYF	TGCGCCAGCAGCTTGGCAGGACTAGCGGGGGGCCACACAGATACGCAGTATTTT
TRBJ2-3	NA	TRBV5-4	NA	CASSWGGASTDTQYF	TGTGCCAGCAGCTGGGGGGGGGCTAGCACAGATACGCAGTATTTT
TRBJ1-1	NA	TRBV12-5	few	CASGLGKLEAFF	TGTGCTAGTGGTTTGGGAAAATTAGAAGCTTTCTTT
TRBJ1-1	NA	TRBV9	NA	CASSARGNTEAFF	TGTGCCAGCAGCGCCAGGGGGAACACTGAAGCTTTCTTT
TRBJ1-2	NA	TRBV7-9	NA	CASRLQGLNYGYTF	TGTGCCAGCAGACTACAGGGACTGAACTATGGCTACACCTTC
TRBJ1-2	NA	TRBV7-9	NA	CASSLRPENYGYTF	TGTGCCAGCAGCCTGCGACCCGAAAACTATGGCTACACCTTC
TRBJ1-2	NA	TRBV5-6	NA	CASNRGTTDYGYTF	TGTGCCAGCAACCGGGGGACGACAGATTATGGCTACACCTTC
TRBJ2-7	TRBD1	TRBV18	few	CASSPGTADYEQYF	TGTGCCAGCTCACCAGGGACAGCGGACTACGAGCAGTACTTC
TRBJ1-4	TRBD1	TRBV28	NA	CASSQGSGGKLFF	TGTGCCAGCAGCCAAGGGTCAGGGGGAAAACTGTTTTTT
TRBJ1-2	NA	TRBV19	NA	CASSGVISGYTF	TGTGCCAGTAGCGGGGTGATCTCTGGCTACACCTTC
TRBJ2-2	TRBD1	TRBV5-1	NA	CASSLAGDRLTGELFF	TGCGCCAGCAGCTTGGCCGGGGACAGACTCACCGGGGAGCTGTTTTTT
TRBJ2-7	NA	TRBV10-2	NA	CASRPQKHEQYF	TGCGCCAGCAGACCCCAGAAACACGAGCAGTACTTC
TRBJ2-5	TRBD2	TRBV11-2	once	CASSPTLAGGETQYF	TGTGCCAGCAGCCCCACACTAGCGGGGGGCGAGACCCAGTACTTC
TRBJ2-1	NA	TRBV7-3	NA	CASSLTWTPGGNEQFF	TGTGCCAGCAGCTTAACTTGGACCCCAGGTGGCAATGAGCAGTTCTTC
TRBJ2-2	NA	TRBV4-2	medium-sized	CASTWDLDTGELFF	TGTGCCAGCACCTGGGACCTGGACACCGGGGAGCTGTTTTTT
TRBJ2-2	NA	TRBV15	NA	CATSRPSTTGRAGELFF	TGTGCCACCAGCAGACCCTCGACGACAGGGAGGGCCGGGGAGCTGTTTTTT
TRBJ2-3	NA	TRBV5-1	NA	CASSPLLGGGPDTQYF	TGCGCCAGCAGCCCCTTATTAGGAGGGGGCCCAGATACGCAGTATTTT
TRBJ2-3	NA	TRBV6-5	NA	CASRGGGDTDTQYF	TGTGCCAGCAGGGGGGGCGGGGACACAGATACGCAGTATTTT
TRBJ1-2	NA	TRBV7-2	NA	CASSPPGMQIYGYTF	TGTGCCAGCAGCCCTCCGGGGATGCAAATCTATGGCTACACCTTC
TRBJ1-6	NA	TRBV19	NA	CASSMEQGVHNSPLHF	TGTGCCAGTAGTATGGAACAGGGAGTCCATAATTCACCCCTCCACTTT
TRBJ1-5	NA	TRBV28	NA	CASSNARNQPQHF	TGTGCCAGCAGTAATGCCCGTAATCAGCCCCAGCATTTT
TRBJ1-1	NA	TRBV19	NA	CASSIGLRMNTEAFF	TGTGCCAGTAGTATAGGCCTGAGAATGAACACTGAAGCTTTCTTT
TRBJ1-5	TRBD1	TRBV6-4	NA	CASSATGGGNQPQHF	TGTGCCAGCAGTGCGACAGGGGGAGGCAATCAGCCCCAGCATTTT
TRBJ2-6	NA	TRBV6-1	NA	CASTAGVSGANVLTF	TGTGCCAGCACAGCAGGAGTCTCTGGGGCCAACGTCCTGACTTTC
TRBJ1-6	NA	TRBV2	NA	CASRRGTDYNSPLHF	TGTGCCAGCAGGAGAGGGACGGACTATAATTCACCCCTCCACTTT
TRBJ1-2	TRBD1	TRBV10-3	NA	CAISPGGIDYGYTF	TGTGCCATCTCCCCAGGGGGGATTGACTATGGCTACACCTTC
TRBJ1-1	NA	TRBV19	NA	CASRDMRNTEAFF	TGTGCCAGTAGGGACATGAGAAACACTGAAGCTTTCTTT
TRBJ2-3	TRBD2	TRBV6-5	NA	CASGGGVTDTQYF	TGTGCCAGCGGCGGGGGGGTCACAGATACGCAGTATTTT
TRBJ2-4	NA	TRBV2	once	CASRPRDRVIQYF	TGTGCCAGCAGACCTCGGGACCGGGTTATTCAGTACTTC
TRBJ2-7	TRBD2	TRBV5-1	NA	CASSLVLAGGSYEQYF	TGCGCCAGCAGCTTGGTGCTAGCGGGGGGATCCTACGAGCAGTACTTC
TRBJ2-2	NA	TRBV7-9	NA	CASPVTGELFF	TGTGCCAGCCCGGTCACCGGGGAGCTGTTTTTT
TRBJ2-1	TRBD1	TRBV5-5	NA	CASSPAGTGYNEQFF	TGTGCCAGCAGCCCGGCCGGGACAGGGTACAATGAGCAGTTCTTC
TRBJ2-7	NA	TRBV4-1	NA	CASSHFLAYEQYF	TGCGCCAGCAGCCATTTCTTAGCGTACGAGCAGTACTTC
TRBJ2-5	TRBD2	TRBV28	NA	CASSFSEGGETQYF	TGTGCCAGCAGTTTTTCCGAGGGAGGGGAGACCCAGTACTTC
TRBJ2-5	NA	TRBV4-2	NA	CASSQVGWGETQYF	TGTGCCAGCAGCCAAGTCGGGTGGGGAGAGACCCAGTACTTC
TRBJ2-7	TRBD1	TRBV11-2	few	CASAAGQGVYEQYF	TGTGCCAGCGCAGCGGGACAGGGAGTCTACGAGCAGTACTTC
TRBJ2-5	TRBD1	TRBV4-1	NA	CASSQGDRGYQETQYF	TGCGCCAGCAGCCAAGGGGACAGGGGATACCAAGAGACCCAGTACTTC
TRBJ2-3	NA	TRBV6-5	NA	CASSYLRARDTQYF	TGTGCCAGCAGTTACCTGCGGGCCCGAGATACGCAGTATTTT
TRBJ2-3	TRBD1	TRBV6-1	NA	CASTGQGISDTQYF	TGTGCCAGCACAGGACAGGGGATTTCCGATACGCAGTATTTT
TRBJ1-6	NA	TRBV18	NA	CASSPTQTGSRNSPLHF	TGTGCCAGCTCACCGACACAGACCGGGTCAAGAAATTCACCCCTCCACTTT
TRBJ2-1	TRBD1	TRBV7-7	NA	CASSPERGLGNEQFF	TGTGCTAGCAGCCCCGAGAGGGGGCTGGGCAATGAGCAGTTCTTC
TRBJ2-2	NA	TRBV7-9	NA	CASSLGQSDTGELFF	TGTGCCAGCAGCTTAGGACAGTCCGACACCGGGGAGCTGTTTTTT
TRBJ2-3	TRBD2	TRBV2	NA	CASSEGTSGTTDTQYF	TGTGCCAGCAGTGAGGGTACTAGCGGCACCACAGATACGCAGTATTTT
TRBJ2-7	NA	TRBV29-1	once	CSVFSSGEQYF	TGCAGCGTTTTCTCTAGTGGCGAGCAGTACTTC
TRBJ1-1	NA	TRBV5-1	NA	CASSLGYGVGTGNTEAFF	TGCGCCAGCAGCTTAGGGTATGGCGTAGGGACGGGGAACACTGAAGCTTTCTTT
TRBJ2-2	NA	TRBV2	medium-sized	CASSDISATGELFF	TGTGCCAGCAGTGATATTAGCGCTACCGGGGAGCTGTTTTTT
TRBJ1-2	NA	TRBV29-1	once	CSGTGTYGYTF	TGCAGCGGTACAGGGACTTATGGCTACACCTTC
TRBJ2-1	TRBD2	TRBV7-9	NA	CASTPRASGDNEQFF	TGTGCCAGCACCCCGAGGGCTAGCGGGGACAATGAGCAGTTCTTC
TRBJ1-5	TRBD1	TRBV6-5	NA	CASRYRGNQPQHF	TGTGCCAGCAGGTACAGGGGGAATCAGCCCCAGCATTTT
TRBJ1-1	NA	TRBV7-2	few	CASSLHTAELGTEAFF	TGTGCCAGCAGCCTTCATACCGCCGAGCTGGGCACTGAAGCTTTCTTT
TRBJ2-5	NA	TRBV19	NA	CATSLTGEETQYF	TGTGCCACCTCCCTCACCGGAGAAGAGACCCAGTACTTC
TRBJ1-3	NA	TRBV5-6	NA	CASSLASGAGNTIYF	TGTGCCAGCAGCTTGGCCTCAGGTGCTGGAAACACCATATATTTT
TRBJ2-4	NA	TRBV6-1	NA	CASSGWGNIQYF	TGTGCCAGCAGCGGTTGGGGAAACATTCAGTACTTC